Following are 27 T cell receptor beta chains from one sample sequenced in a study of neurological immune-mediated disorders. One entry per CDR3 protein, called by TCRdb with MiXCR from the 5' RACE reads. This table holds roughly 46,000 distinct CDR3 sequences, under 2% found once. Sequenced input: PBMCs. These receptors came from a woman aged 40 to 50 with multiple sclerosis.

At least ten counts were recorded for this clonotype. This CDR3 is CASSLDGGGAWSDTQYF. CDR3 in DNA: TGTGCCAGCAGCTTAGATGGTGGGGGGGCCTGGTCAGATACGCAGTATTTT. The rearrangement links TRBV7-6 to TRBJ2-3; the D gene is possibly TRBD2 (7 bases). CDR3 size: 17 residues. Germline CDR1 and CDR2: SGHVS and FNYEAQ. V was pared by 1 base and J by 4 bases, with 18 bases between.

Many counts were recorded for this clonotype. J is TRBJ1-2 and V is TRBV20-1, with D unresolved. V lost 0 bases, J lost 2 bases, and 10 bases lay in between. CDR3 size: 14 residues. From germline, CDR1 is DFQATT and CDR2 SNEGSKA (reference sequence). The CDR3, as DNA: TGCAGTGCTAGAGATCTTGCCGGCAACTATGGCTACACCTTC. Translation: CSARDLAGNYGYTF.

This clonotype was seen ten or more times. CDR3 amino acids: CASSRGGTSSYNEQFF. CDR3 nucleotides: TGTGCCAGCAGCCGCGGGGGCACGAGCTCCTACAATGAGCAGTTCTTC. The chain carries TRBV6-5 and TRBJ2-1; tentatively, D is TRBD2 (7 bases). Germline V CDR1 and CDR2: MNHEY, SVGAGI. V lost 6 bases and J 0 bases, leaving 15 bases between the germline ends. The CDR3 runs to 16 residues.

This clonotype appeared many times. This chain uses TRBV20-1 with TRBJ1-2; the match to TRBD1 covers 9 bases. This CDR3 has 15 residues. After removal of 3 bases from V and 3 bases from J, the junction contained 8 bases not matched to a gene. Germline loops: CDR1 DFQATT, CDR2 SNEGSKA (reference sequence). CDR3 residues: CSASEDRGFDYGYTF. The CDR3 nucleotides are TGCAGTGCTAGCGAGGACAGGGGATTTGACTATGGCTACACCTTC.

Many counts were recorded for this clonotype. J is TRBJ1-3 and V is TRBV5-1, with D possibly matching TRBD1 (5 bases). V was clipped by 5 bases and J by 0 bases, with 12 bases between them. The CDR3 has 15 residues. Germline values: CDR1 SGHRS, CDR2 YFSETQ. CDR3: CASSSGRSSGNTIYF. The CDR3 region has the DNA TGCGCCAGCAGTTCGGGACGGAGCTCTGGAAACACCATATATTTT.

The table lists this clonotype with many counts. The CDR3, as DNA: TGTGCCAGCAGTTACTCGCAGATCAATGAAAAACTGTTTTTT. This translates into CASSYSQINEKLFF. J is TRBJ1-4 and V is TRBV6-6, with no clear D. CDR1 MNHNY and CDR2 SVGAGI come from the germline V gene (reference sequence). There are 14 residues in the CDR3. The ends were cut back, 0 bases at V and 5 bases at J, with 7 bases in the middle.

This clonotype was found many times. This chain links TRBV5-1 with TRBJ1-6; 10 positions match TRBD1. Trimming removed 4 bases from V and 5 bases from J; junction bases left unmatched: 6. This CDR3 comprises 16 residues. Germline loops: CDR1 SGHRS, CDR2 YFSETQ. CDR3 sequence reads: CASSGGTGENNSPLHF. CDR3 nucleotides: TGCGCCAGCAGCGGAGGGACAGGGGAAAATAATTCACCCCTCCACTTT.

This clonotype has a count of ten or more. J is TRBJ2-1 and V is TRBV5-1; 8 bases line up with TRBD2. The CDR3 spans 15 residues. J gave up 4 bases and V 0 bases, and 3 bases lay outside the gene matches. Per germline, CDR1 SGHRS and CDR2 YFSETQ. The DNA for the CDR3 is TGCGCCAGCAGCTTGGACGGGGGGGGGTACAATGAGCAGTTCTTC. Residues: CASSLDGGGYNEQFF.

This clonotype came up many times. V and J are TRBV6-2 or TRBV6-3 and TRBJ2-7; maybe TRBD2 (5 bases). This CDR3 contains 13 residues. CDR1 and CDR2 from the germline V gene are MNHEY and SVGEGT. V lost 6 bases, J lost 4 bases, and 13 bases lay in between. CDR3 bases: TGTGCCAGCAGACCGGACTCCCCTTACGAGCAGTACTTC. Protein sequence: CASRPDSPYEQYF.

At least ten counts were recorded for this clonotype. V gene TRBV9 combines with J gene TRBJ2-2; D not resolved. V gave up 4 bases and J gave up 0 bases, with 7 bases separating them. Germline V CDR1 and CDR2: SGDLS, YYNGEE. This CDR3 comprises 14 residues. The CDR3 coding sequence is TGTGCCAGCAGCCTCATACCGAACACCGGGGAGCTGTTTTTT. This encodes CASSLIPNTGELFF.

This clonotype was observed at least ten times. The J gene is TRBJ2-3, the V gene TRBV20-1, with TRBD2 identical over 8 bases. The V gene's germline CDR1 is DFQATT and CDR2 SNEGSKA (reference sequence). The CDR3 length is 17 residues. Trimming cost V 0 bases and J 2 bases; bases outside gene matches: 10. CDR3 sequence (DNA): TGCAGTGCTAGAGATGGGGGCCACGGGGGGGCCACAGATACGCAGTATTTT. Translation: CSARDGGHGGATDTQYF.

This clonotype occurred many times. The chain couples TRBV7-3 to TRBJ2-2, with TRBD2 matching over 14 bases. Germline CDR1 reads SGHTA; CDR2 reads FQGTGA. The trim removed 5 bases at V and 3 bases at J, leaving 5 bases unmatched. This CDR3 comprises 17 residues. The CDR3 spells CASSRLAGGPYTGELFF. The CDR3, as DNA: TGTGCCAGCAGCCGACTAGCGGGGGGGCCTTACACCGGGGAGCTGTTTTTT.

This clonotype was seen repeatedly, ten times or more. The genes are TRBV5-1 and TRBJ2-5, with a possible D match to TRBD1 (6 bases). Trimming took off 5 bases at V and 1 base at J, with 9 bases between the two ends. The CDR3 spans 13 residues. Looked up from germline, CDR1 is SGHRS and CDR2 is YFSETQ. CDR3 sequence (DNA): TGCGCCAGCAGTGTAGGGGGCCAAGAGACCCAGTACTTC. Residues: CASSVGGQETQYF.

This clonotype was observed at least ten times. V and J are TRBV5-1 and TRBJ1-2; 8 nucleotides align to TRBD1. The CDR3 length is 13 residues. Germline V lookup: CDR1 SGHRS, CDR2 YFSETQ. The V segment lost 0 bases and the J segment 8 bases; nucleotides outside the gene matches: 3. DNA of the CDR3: TGCGCCAGCAGCTTGGGGACAGGGACCGGCTACACCTTC. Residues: CASSLGTGTGYTF.

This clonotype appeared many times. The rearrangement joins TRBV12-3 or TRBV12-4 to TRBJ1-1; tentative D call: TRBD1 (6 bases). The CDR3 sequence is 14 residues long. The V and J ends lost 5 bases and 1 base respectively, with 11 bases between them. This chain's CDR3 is CASSSGRGNTEAFF. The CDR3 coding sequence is TGTGCCAGCAGTAGCGGCAGGGGGAACACTGAAGCTTTCTTT.

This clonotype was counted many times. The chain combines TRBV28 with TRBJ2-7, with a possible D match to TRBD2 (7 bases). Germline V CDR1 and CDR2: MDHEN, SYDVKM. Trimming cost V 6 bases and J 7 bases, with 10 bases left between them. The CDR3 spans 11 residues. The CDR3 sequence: CASSEGGEQYF. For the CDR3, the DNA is TGTGCCAGCAGCGAGGGGGGGGAGCAGTACTTC.

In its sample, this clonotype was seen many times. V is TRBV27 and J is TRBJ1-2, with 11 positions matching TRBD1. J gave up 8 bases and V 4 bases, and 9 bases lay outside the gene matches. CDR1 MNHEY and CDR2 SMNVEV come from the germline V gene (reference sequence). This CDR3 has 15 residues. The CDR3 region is CASSSLGQGAEGYTF. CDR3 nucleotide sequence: TGTGCCAGCAGTTCCCTAGGACAGGGGGCGGAGGGCTACACCTTC.

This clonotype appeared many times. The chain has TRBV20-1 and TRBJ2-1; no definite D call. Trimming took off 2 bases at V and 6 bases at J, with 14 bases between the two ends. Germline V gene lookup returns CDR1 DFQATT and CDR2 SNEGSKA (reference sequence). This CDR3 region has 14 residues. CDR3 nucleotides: TGCAGTGCTAGAAGCCTTAATCGCTTCAATGAGCAGTTCTTC. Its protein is CSARSLNRFNEQFF.

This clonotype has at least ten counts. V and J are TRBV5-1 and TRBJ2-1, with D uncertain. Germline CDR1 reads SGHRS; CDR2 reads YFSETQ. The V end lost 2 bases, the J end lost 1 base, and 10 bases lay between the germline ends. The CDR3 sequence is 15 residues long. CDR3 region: CASSFTTDSYNEQFF. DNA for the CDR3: TGCGCCAGCAGCTTTACGACGGATTCCTACAATGAGCAGTTCTTC.

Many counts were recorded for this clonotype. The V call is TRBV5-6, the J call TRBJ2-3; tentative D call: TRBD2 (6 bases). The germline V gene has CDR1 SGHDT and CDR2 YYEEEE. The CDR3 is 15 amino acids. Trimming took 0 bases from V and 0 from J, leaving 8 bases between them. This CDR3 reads CASSLGGTSTDTQYF. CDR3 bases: TGTGCCAGCAGCTTGGGCGGGACTAGCACAGATACGCAGTATTTT.

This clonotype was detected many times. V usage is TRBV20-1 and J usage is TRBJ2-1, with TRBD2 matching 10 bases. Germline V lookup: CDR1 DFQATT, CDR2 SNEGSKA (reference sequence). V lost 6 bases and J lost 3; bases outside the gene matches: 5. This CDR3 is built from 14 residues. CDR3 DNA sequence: TGCAGTGCCAGGGGACTAGCGAACTACAATGAGCAGTTCTTC. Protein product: CSARGLANYNEQFF.

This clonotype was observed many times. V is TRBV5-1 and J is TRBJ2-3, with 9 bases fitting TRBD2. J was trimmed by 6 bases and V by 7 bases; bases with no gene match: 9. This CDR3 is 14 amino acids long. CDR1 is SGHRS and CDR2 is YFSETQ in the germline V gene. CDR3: CASLRGGAWDTQYF. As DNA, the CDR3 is TGCGCCAGCCTCCGCGGGGGGGCCTGGGATACGCAGTATTTT.

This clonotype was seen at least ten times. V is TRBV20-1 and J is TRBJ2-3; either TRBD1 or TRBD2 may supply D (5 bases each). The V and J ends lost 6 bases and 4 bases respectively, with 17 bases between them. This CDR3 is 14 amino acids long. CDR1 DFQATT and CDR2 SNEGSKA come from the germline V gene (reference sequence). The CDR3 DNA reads TGCAGTGCCCCTGGGACCCCGAGCTCAGATACGCAGTATTTT. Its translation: CSAPGTPSSDTQYF.

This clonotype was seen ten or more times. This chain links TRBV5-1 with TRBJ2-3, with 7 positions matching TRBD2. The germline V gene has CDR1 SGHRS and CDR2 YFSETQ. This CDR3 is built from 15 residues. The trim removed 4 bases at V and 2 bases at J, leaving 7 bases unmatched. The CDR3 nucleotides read TGCGCCAGCAGCGTACAGCGGGGTAACACAGATACGCAGTATTTT. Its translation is CASSVQRGNTDTQYF.

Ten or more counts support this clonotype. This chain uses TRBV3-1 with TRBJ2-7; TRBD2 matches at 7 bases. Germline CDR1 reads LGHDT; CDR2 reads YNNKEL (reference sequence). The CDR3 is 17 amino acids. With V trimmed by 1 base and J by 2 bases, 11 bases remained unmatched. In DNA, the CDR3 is TGTGCCAGCAGCCAAGGGGACTGGCGGGGGACCCCCTACGAGCAGTACTTC. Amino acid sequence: CASSQGDWRGTPYEQYF.

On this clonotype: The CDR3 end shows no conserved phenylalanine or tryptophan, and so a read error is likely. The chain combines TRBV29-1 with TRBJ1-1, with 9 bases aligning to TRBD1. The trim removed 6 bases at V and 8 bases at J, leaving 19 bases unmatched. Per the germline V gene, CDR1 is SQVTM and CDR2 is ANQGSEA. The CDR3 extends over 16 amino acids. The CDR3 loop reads CSVIVLDRGFFSEAFC. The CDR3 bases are TGCAGCGTCATAGTCCTGGACAGGGGTTTTTTCTCGGAAGCTTTCTGT.

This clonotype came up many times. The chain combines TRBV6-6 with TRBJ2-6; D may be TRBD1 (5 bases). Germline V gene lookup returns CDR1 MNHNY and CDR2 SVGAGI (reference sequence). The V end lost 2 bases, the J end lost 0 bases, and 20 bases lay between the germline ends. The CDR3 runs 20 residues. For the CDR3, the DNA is TGTGCCAGCAGTTACCTGACAGCCTCCGCGACCAACTCTGGGGCCAACGTCCTGACTTTC. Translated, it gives CASSYLTASATNSGANVLTF.